This T cell receptor beta chain was captured in a study of blood T cell repertoires in COVID-19. In the study overall: Researchers got acute and convalescent COVID-19 samples from the United States, Italy and Spain.

V lost 3 bases to trimming and J lost 5 bases, with 10 bases between them. Germline V gene data show CDR1 as MNHEY and CDR2 as SMNVEV (reference sequence). This CDR3 contains 13 residues. Data came from immunoSEQ multiplex PCR; TCRdb stores just in-frame clones and leaves some out. The sample has under 400,000 clones; about 89% are singletons. What was sequenced was PBMCs or T cells enriched from blood (not recorded which). The chain links TRBV27 to TRBJ1-2; D perhaps matches TRBD1 (6 bases). The TCR was taken from a man aged 35 to 55 in a cohort exposed to, infected with or recovered from COVID-19 (not recorded which). CDR3 protein: CASSFTRGYGYTF. Here the CDR3 DNA reads TGTGCCAGCAGTTTCACCAGGGGTTATGGCTACACCTTC.